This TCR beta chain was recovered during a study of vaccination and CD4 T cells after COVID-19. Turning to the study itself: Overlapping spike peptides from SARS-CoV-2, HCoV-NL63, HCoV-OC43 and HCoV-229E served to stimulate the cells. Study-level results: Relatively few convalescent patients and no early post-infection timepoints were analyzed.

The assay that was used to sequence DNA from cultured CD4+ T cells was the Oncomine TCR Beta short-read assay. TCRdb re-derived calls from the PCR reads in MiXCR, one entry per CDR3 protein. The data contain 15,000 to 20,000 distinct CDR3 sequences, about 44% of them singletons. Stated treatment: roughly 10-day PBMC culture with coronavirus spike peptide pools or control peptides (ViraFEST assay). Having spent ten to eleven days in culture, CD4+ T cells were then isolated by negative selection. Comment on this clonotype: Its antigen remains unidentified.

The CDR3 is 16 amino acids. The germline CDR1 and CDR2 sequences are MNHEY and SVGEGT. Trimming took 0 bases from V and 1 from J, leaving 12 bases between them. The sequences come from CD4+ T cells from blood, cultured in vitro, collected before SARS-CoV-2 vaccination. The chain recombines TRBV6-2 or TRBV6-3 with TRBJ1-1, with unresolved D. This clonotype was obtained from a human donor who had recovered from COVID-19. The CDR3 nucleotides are TGTGCCAGCAGTTACTCAAGTGTGGCGTCGAACACTGAAGCTTTCTTT. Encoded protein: CASSYSSVASNTEAFF.